The 26 T cell receptor beta chains below come from one sample, sequenced in a study of T cells in women clearing cervical HPV infection. The protocol was immunoSEQ multiplex PCR, while the TCRdb copy is restricted to in-frame clones and leaves out a portion. Seen in this sample are 25,000 to 30,000 clones; the ten most common clones hold about 17%. The sample taken for sequencing was blood buffy coat. The receptors shown here come from a woman aged 18-70 years with a cervical HPV16 infection that either progressed to CIN3+ or cleared (not recorded which).

Concerning this clone: The read halts 3 residues ahead of the CDR3 end, with the missing end drawn from the germline J gene. V and J are TRBV2 and TRBJ2-7; no clear D gene. Per the germline V gene, CDR1 is SNHLY and CDR2 is FYNNEI. The CDR3 runs 13 residues. The germline V and J ends were trimmed by 4 bases and 2 bases, with 9 bases remaining between them. The CDR3 here is CASSGQVPYEQYF. CDR3 DNA, as far as it was read: TGTGCCAGCAGTGGGCAAGTCCCCTACGAG.

On this clone itself: The missing CDR3 end, 3 residues past where the read stops, is filled in from the germline J gene. The chain joins TRBV7-6 to TRBJ2-7; no clear D. The V gene lost 4 bases and the J gene lost 3 bases, with 13 bases spanning the gap. Germline CDR1 SGHVS, CDR2 FNYEAQ. The CDR3 length is 14 residues. This chain's CDR3 is CASSSPGSYYEQYF. CDR3 DNA, as far as it was read: TGTGCCAGCAGCTCCCCAGGTTCCTACTACGAG.

The part of the CDR3 DNA that was read is TGTGCCAGCAGTGTCGGGGCCAGGGGGGAGACG. Translated, it gives CASSVGARGET. The whole CDR3 reads CASSVGARGETQYF. The chain links TRBV6-2 or TRBV6-3 to TRBJ2-3, with D maybe TRBD1 (7 bases). Sequencing ends 3 residues short of the CDR3 end; the germline J gene provides the rest. The CDR3 is made up of 14 amino acids. CDR1 is MNHEY and CDR2 is SVGEGT in the germline V gene.

In regard to this clone: The read halts 3 residues ahead of the CDR3 end, with the missing end drawn from the germline J gene. The chain links TRBV20-1 to TRBJ1-6, with 7 bases matching TRBD1. Germline values: CDR1 DFQATT, CDR2 SNEGSKA (reference sequence). V lost 2 bases and J lost 7; bases outside the gene matches: 8. This CDR3 is built from 15 residues. The CDR3 DNA, read in part, is TGCAGTGCTAGAATCCCCCGGGACAGCAATTCACCC. This encodes CSARIPRDSNSP. The whole CDR3 protein is CSARIPRDSNSPLHF.

Of note for this clone: The read terminates 3 residues before the CDR3 end, so the remaining end is supplied by the germline J gene. V and J are TRBV30 and TRBJ2-3; no firm D call. The CDR3 sequence is 13 residues long. Germline CDR1 GTSNPN, CDR2 SVGIG (reference sequence). The sequenced CDR3 bases are TGTGCCTGGAGTGAGGGCCTTGATCAGCCG. This gives the protein CAWSEGLDQP. The CDR3 in its entirety is CAWSEGLDQPQYF. The full variable domain, with the rest looked up from reference TRBV30 and TRBJ2-3, is SQTIHQWPATLVQPVGSPLSLECTVEGTSNPNLYWYRQAAGRGLQLLFYSVGIGQISSEVPQNLSASRPQDRQFILSSKKLLLSDSGFYLCAWSEGLDQPQYFGPGTRLTVL.

With respect to this clone: The read is 3 residues too short to cover the CDR3 end, so that end is filled in from the germline J gene. The chain carries TRBV30 and TRBJ2-5; 13 bases fit TRBD2. With V trimmed by 5 bases and J by 6 bases, 0 bases remained unmatched. The CDR3 loop spans 12 amino acids. Germline values: CDR1 GTSNPN, CDR2 SVGIG (reference sequence). The CDR3 reads CAWGTSGKTQYF. The sequenced part of the CDR3 DNA is TGTGCCTGGGGGACTAGCGGGAAGACC.

Regarding this clone: The CDR3 extends 3 residues past the end of the read, so its final part is completed from the germline J gene. The V gene is TRBV6-2 or TRBV6-3, the J gene TRBJ2-7, with 8 bases identical to TRBD1. This CDR3 spans 13 amino acids. V lost 1 base and J lost 6; bases outside the gene matches: 2. Germline V gives CDR1 MNHEY, CDR2 SVGEGT. The CDR3 DNA, read in part, is TGTGCCAGCAGTTACTTACAGGGGGGCGAG. It encodes CASSYLQGGE. The whole CDR3 protein reads CASSYLQGGEQYF.

Worth noting for this clone: The read halts 3 residues ahead of the CDR3 end, with the missing end drawn from the germline J gene. V is TRBV12-3 or TRBV12-4 and J is TRBJ2-7; D is undetermined. V shed 6 bases and J shed 2 bases, with 11 bases lying between them. The CDR3 covers 13 residues. Partial CDR3 DNA: TGTGCCAGCAGCCGAACCCCAGCCTACGAG. Protein: CASSRTPAYE. The whole CDR3 is CASSRTPAYEQYF.

A word on this clone: The read finishes 3 residues shy of the CDR3 end, and the germline J gene is used to complete it. The chain has TRBV19 and TRBJ2-3; TRBD1 aligns across 7 bases. The CDR3 loop spans 13 amino acids. Per the germline V gene, CDR1 is LNHDA and CDR2 is SQIVND (reference sequence). CDR3 residues: CASSINRGKTQYF. The sequenced CDR3 bases are TGTGCCAGTAGTATAAACAGGGGAAAGACG.

Concerning this clone: The read falls 3 residues short of the CDR3 end, and the missing part is taken from the germline J gene. The rearrangement joins TRBV18 to TRBJ1-2; 7 positions agree with TRBD1. Germline CDR1 is KGHSH and CDR2 is LQKENI. This CDR3 comprises 14 residues. The CDR3 loop reads CASSRGQAWNDYTF. The DNA read from the CDR3 is TGTGCCAGCTCTAGAGGACAGGCTTGGAATGAC.

On this clone itself: The read terminates 3 residues ahead of where the CDR3 ends, so the germline J gene completes it. The chain uses TRBV5-1 and TRBJ1-4; perhaps TRBD1 as D (5 bases). Germline-derived CDR1 and CDR2 are SGHRS and YFSETQ. The V end lost 4 bases, the J end lost 4 bases, and 8 bases lay between the germline ends. The CDR3 runs 13 residues. CDR3 sequence: CASSVQGNEKLFF. The covered CDR3 bases are TGCGCCAGCAGCGTGCAGGGTAATGAAAAA. The whole variable domain, remainder taken from reference TRBV5-1 and TRBJ1-4, is KAGVTQTPRYLIKTRGQQVTLSCSPISGHRSVSWYQQTPGQGLQFLFEYFSETQRNKGNFPGRFSGRQFSNSRSEMNVSTLELGDSALYLCASSVQGNEKLFFGSGTQLSVL.

To note about this clone: From the germline J gene comes the end of the CDR3, since the read stops 3 residues before it. The rearrangement joins TRBV30 to TRBJ1-2, with 8 bases lining up with TRBD1. The CDR3 totals 19 residues. The germline CDR1 and CDR2 sequences are GTSNPN and SVGIG (reference sequence). The CDR3 protein is CAWSFRRPNDRGNTYDYTF. Incomplete CDR3 DNA: TGTGCCTGGAGTTTTCGACGCCCCAATGACAGGGGAAATACCTACGAC.

A remark on this clone: Coverage ceases 3 residues before the CDR3 finishes, and the germline J gene fills in the end. This rearrangement joins TRBV5-5 to TRBJ2-2; a weak D match, TRBD1 (6 bases). This CDR3 has 14 amino acids. CDR1 and CDR2 (germline): SGHKS, YYEKEE (reference sequence). The sequenced part of the CDR3 DNA is TGTGCCAGCAGCAACAGGGTAGCAGATTCACCG. Translation: CASSNRVADSP. The whole CDR3 sequence is CASSNRVADSPLFF.

On this clone itself: The CDR3 is cut off 3 residues early in the read; its end comes from the germline J gene. The J gene is TRBJ1-1, the V gene TRBV30; D is unresolved. V was pared by 0 bases and J by 1 base, with 9 bases between. There are 14 residues in the CDR3. The germline CDR1 and CDR2 sequences are GTSNPN and SVGIG (reference sequence). The sequenced part of the CDR3 DNA is TGTGCCTGGAGTGTTGGGCAGAAGAACACTGAA. Protein product: CAWSVGQKNTE. The whole CDR3 sequence reads CAWSVGQKNTEAFF.

A word on this clone: The read halts 3 residues ahead of the CDR3 end, with the missing end drawn from the germline J gene. The gene calls are TRBV6-1 and TRBJ2-2, with D maybe TRBD2 (5 bases). The V gene's germline CDR1 is MNHNS and CDR2 SASEGT. The CDR3 is made up of 13 amino acids. The CDR3 DNA, read in part, is TGTGCCAGCAGTGTTGCGGGTTTTGAAAAG. It yields the protein CASSVAGFEK. The complete CDR3 protein is CASSVAGFEKLFF.

On this clone: Relative to the germline gene, one junction end is altered; a read error may explain this. The sequenced fragment ends 3 residues before the CDR3 boundary, so the rest is inferred from the germline J gene. This CDR3 is also generated by other DNA sequences in the sample. The genes are TRBV30 and TRBJ1-3, with D perhaps TRBD1 (5 bases). The length of the CDR3 is 12 residues. Germline CDR1 GTSNPN, CDR2 SVGIG (reference sequence). The CDR3: CAGAPWGNTIYF. CDR3 bases read: TGTGCCGGGGCACCGTGGGGAAACACG.

Concerning this clone itself: The read ends 3 residues early relative to the CDR3; the germline J gene fills the gap. This chain links TRBV19 with TRBJ2-2; a weak D match, TRBD1 (6 bases). The CDR3 totals 14 residues. CDR1 is LNHDA, CDR2 SQIVND, per germline (reference sequence). The covered CDR3 bases are TGTGCCAGTAACGACAGGTCAACTAATGAAAAG. It yields the protein CASNDRSTNEK. From start to end, the CDR3 is CASNDRSTNEKLFF.

Turning to this clone: From the germline J gene comes the end of the CDR3, since the read stops 3 residues before it. The V gene is TRBV23-1, the J gene TRBJ1-2, with 7 bases matching TRBD1. TRBV23-1 counts as an open reading frame of uncertain function. This CDR3 comprises 13 residues. V was clipped by 1 base and J by 6 bases; unmatched bases: 2. CDR3 bases read: TGCGCCAGCAGTCAATACCAGGGGGATGGC. Residues: CASSQYQGDG. The whole CDR3 reads CASSQYQGDGYTF.

Concerning this clone: The read comes to an end 3 residues before the CDR3 does, leaving the germline J gene to fill in the end. The rearrangement joins TRBV7-9 to TRBJ2-4, with TRBD2 as a possible D gene (6 bases). CDR3 length equals 14 residues. Per germline, CDR1 SEHNR and CDR2 FQNEAQ (reference sequence). V gave up 8 bases and J gave up 0 bases, with 11 bases separating them. CDR3 loop: CASDSGGAKNIQYF. CDR3 bases read: TGTGCCAGCGACTCCGGGGGAGCCAAAAACATT.

Comment on this clone: The read is 3 residues too short to cover the CDR3 end, so that end is filled in from the germline J gene. The chain carries TRBV7-3 and TRBJ2-2; no clear D gene. The length of the CDR3 is 13 residues. Germline V CDR1 and CDR2: SGHTA, FQGTGA. The ends were cut back, 6 bases at V and 7 bases at J, with 12 bases in the middle. The CDR3 reads CASRMLQFGELFF. The covered CDR3 bases are TGTGCCAGCAGGATGTTACAGTTCGGGGAG.

For this clone: The CDR3 end lies 3 residues beyond the end of the read and is filled in from the germline J gene. The chain joins TRBV20-1 to TRBJ2-5; D remains unclear. The CDR3 spans 10 residues. V gave up 7 bases and J gave up 5 bases, with 8 bases separating them. Germline CDR1 is DFQATT and CDR2 is SNEGSKA (reference sequence). CDR3 loop: CSGLEETQYF. The covered CDR3 bases are TGCAGTGGGCTAGAGGAGACC.

A remark on this clone: The sequenced fragment ends 3 residues before the CDR3 boundary, so the rest is inferred from the germline J gene. The chain combines TRBV20-1 with TRBJ1-4, with D maybe TRBD1 (5 bases). Germline-derived CDR1 and CDR2 are DFQATT and SNEGSKA (reference sequence). CDR3 size: 17 residues. The CDR3 DNA, read in part, is TGCAGTGCTAGATCGACAGCTCTATCCACTTATAATTCACCA. It specifies CSARSTALSTYNSP. The whole CDR3 sequence reads CSARSTALSTYNSPLFF.

A note on this clone: The CDR3 extends 3 residues past the end of the read, so its final part is completed from the germline J gene. This rearrangement joins TRBV2 to TRBJ2-3; D might be TRBD2 (5 bases). Trimming removed 2 bases at V and 4 bases at J, with 10 bases between. The germline V gene encodes CDR1 SNHLY and CDR2 FYNNEI. The CDR3 has 14 amino acids. The sequenced part of the CDR3 DNA is TGTGCCAGCAGTGAACGGGGAGTATCAGATACG. Translating gives CASSERGVSDT. The full-length CDR3 reads as CASSERGVSDTQYF.

On this clone itself: The read finishes 3 residues shy of the CDR3 end, and the germline J gene is used to complete it. The chain couples TRBV20-1 to TRBJ2-7, with 7 bases identical to TRBD1. The CDR3 consists of 13 residues. Germline CDR1 is DFQATT and CDR2 is SNEGSKA (reference sequence). J was trimmed by 2 bases and V by 3 bases; bases with no gene match: 4. CDR3 bases read: TGCAGTGCTAGCGGGCAGGGGGCCTACGAG. The encoded protein is CSASGQGAYE. The complete CDR3 protein is CSASGQGAYEQYF.

As for this clone: The CDR3 goes on 3 residues after the read ends, and that part is filled in from the germline J gene. V gene TRBV19 combines with J gene TRBJ2-7; D is unresolved. The V gene lost 5 bases and the J gene lost 0 bases, with 8 bases spanning the gap. This CDR3 region has 13 residues. CDR1 is LNHDA, CDR2 SQIVND, per germline (reference sequence). CDR3 DNA (partial): TGTGCCAGTAGTTTCGACACCTCCTACGAG. Protein product: CASSFDTSYE. The CDR3, in full, reads CASSFDTSYEQYF.

On this clone: The CDR3 extends 3 residues past the end of the read, so its final part is completed from the germline J gene. The rearrangement joins TRBV11-3 to TRBJ2-6; the D gene is possibly TRBD1 (5 bases). V gave up 3 bases and J gave up 7 bases, with 7 bases separating them. Germline CDR1 reads SGHNT; CDR2 reads YENEEA. This CDR3 spans 13 amino acids. CDR3 DNA (partial): TGTGCCAGCAGCTTGACAGAAGCCAACGTC. This codes for CASSLTEANV. The CDR3 in full is CASSLTEANVLTF.